This TCR beta chain was documented in a study of shared clonotypes between healthy human individuals (dated by TCRdb to about 2020). Regarding the study in general: The cohort comprised a couple of women and a few men aged 18 to 49 years. To estimate repertoire size and how much clonotype sharing occurs between individuals, the study deeply sequenced the blood TCR repertoires of roughly 5 healthy adults. Libraries were prepared and TCR repertoires were sequenced by different laboratories using diverse techniques, in order to increase sequencing depth and limit assay-specific biases. Per donor, three plates each were used for CD4 naive and CD4 memory, two for CD8 naive, and one for CD8 memory. Leukapheresis yielded between about 0.9 and 9 billion PBMCs per donor.

CD8 naive samples were obtained by positive selection for CCR7 among CD45RO-negative cells, yielding a CD45RA+CCR7+ population from which TemRA cells were excluded. Healthy HIV-negative adults with no recently reported acute infections or vaccinations were included as donors. Only Caucasian adults living in Nashville, Tennessee, USA were represented among the donors. Blood was obtained by leukapheresis, after which PBMCs were separated by Ficoll-Histopaque density gradient centrifugation and cryopreserved in liquid nitrogen vapor phase. Analytical flow cytometry was used to check the purity and quantity of every magnetically sorted T cell population. Each sorted fraction had its genomic DNA isolated and then quantified by UV absorbance on a Nanodrop 2000c. What the authors observed across the whole study: Compared with non-shared clonotypes, the clonotypes found in all four sorted-subset donors had higher generation probabilities. Sampling was restricted to blood, and TCR repertoires in tissues likely differ from the TCR repertoires found in blood. The small number of donors limited the genetic and exposure-history diversity represented. Naive subsets generally had larger estimated clonotype richness than memory subsets. Rarefaction of sorted-subset datasets indicated incomplete sequencing despite the large sequencing depth. About 5% of naive CD4, 3.5% of naive CD8, approximately 2.2% of memory CD4, and 0.35% to 0.5% of memory CD8 clonotypes were shared across a handful of donors. Pairwise subsampling led to the expectation that sequencing depth would affect the degree of clonotype sharing among donors.

Using the deep immunoSEQ assay, multiplex PCR amplified TCR CDR3 regions from genomic DNA. Extracted genomic DNA from each cell subset was distributed evenly across all wells of several immunoSEQ 96-well plates, and each plate was treated as a replicate. For sorted subsets, about 220 ng of genomic DNA, equivalent to roughly 33,000 T cell genomes, went into each replicate PCR. Purified libraries were quantified with a Qubit 3.0 fluorometer, sized on a Bioanalyzer 2100, and re-quantified with the KAPA Library Quantification kit. A separate single-read 150-cycle Illumina NextSeq 550 flow cell was used to sequence each immunoSEQ 96-well plate. As for the authors' bioinformatics: Because the immunoSEQ output held only junctional sequences and lacked quality scores, the filtering could not match the filtering applied to full-length reads. Sequences were annotated with PyIR, a Python wrapper for IgBLAST v1.9, using IMGT germline references to assign V/J genes and CDR3. Reads were removed for weak V/J assignments (E-value above 1e-6), missing CDR3, stop codons, out-of-frame junctions, or ambiguous translated residues. V3J clonotypes were defined as sequences sharing the same inferred V gene, J gene, and CDR3 amino acid sequence. Percentage overlap between repertoires was calculated by dividing the number of shared unique clonotypes by the size of the smaller repertoire. Repertoire richness was assessed with RTK rarefaction, the Chao1 estimator, and Recon v2.1 estimates of unobserved clonotypes. Generation probabilities were computed with OLGA for all TCRbeta clonotypes obtained by the gDNA method from four donors. TCRdb limited this immuneACCESS table to in-frame rearrangements with V and J called. A share of clones is missing; checked studies link under half to unresolved V genes, and the rest is unexplained. Clonal size and the V and J genes are those of that table, whereas D and trimming came from the DNA. The sample data list approximately 2,200,000 clones, and about 92% of these were observed just once. The ten largest clones represent 1.5% to 2% of the sample.

To note about this clone: There is no known antigen for this receptor. No much larger clone is present one base from it, and per-base qualities are unavailable.

The germline V gene yields SGHRS for CDR1 and YFSETQ for CDR2. A distance of 12 bases separates the germline ends of V and J, which lose 3 bases and 2 bases respectively. Measured from the cysteine to the phenylalanine, the CDR3 is 14 residues long. Only CDR3 DNA is held: 42 bases, read in frame from base 1. The clonotype was recovered from a man between 18 and 35 years old in good health. Some clones in this sample may be carry-over from other donors' samples. Sequenced sample: naive CD8+ T cells from PBMCs. This sample's cell subset or site label indicates: CD45RA+CCR7+. The chain joins TRBV5-1 to TRBJ2-7, and possibly TRBD1, on 6 matching bases. The CDR3 protein is CASSSETGTYEQYF. The DNA sequence is given as TGCGCCAGCAGCTCCGAGACAGGTACCTACGAGCAGTACTTC. The CDR3, completed at both ends by the reference TRBV5-1 and TRBJ2-7 genes, gives the full variable domain KAGVTQTPRYLIKTRGQQVTLSCSPISGHRSVSWYQQTPGQGLQFLFEYFSETQRNKGNFPGRFSGRQFSNSRSEMNVSTLELGDSALYLCASSSETGTYEQYFGPGTRLTVT.